This TCR beta chain is from a study of cytomegalovirus exposure and HLA in healthy donors. Study context: The roughly 100 million unique TCR beta sequences, from about 190 million T cells, were found by an earlier analysis.

PCR used 60 Vbeta primers and 13 Jbeta primers. Data came from immunoSEQ multiplex PCR; TCRdb stores just in-frame clones and leaves some out. The sample comprises 150,000 to 200,000 clones, around 70% of which are singletons, and approximately 4.6% rests with the top ten. V was trimmed by 2 bases and J by 0 bases, leaving 11 bases between them. Looked up from germline, CDR1 is MGHRA and CDR2 is YSYEKL. There are 16 residues in the CDR3. This clone was found once. The sample consisted of PBMCs. The source is a young man in good health and CMV-seropositive. The V gene is TRBV4-1, the J gene TRBJ2-1; D is possibly TRBD2 (6 bases). This CDR3 reads CASSQSGSGSYNEQFF. CDR3 nucleotides: TGCGCCAGCAGCCAATCAGGTAGCGGCTCCTACAATGAGCAGTTCTTC.